The 18 T cell receptor beta chains below come from one sample, sequenced in a study of blood T cell repertoires in COVID-19. Data came from immunoSEQ multiplex PCR; TCRdb stores just in-frame clones and leaves some out. The sample shows around 180,000 clones, more than 70% of them seen only once. The sequencing input was PBMCs or T cells enriched from blood (not recorded which). The receptors here all came from a woman aged 25 to 45 who had recovered from COVID-19.

V gene TRBV3-1 (or the pseudogene TRBV3-2) combines with J gene TRBJ1-1; D is unclear. Trimming removed 3 bases from V and 1 base from J, with 9 bases in between. The CDR3 sequence is 14 residues long. CDR1 is LGHDT, CDR2 YNNKEL, per germline (reference sequence). CDR3 sequence reads: CASSQGSGNTEAFF. For the CDR3, the DNA is TGTGCCAGCAGCCAGGGTTCGGGGAACACTGAAGCTTTCTTT.

V gene TRBV6-4 combines with J gene TRBJ2-1; no definite D call. Between the trimmed V and J ends, which lost 1 base and 7 bases, there was a span of 5 bases. The CDR3 has 12 residues. The germline CDR1 and CDR2 sequences are MRHNA and SNTAGT. The chain's CDR3 is CASSDWQNEQFF. The CDR3 DNA reads as TGTGCCAGCAGTGACTGGCAGAATGAGCAGTTCTTC.

The V call is TRBV7-8, the J call TRBJ2-7, with D unresolved. Trimming took off 7 bases at V and 5 bases at J, with 21 bases between the two ends. From germline, CDR1 is SGHVS and CDR2 FQNEAQ. This CDR3 is built from 15 residues. CDR3 nucleotide sequence: TGTGCCAGCACCCCACCCTACTCCAACGCGGACGAGCAGTACTTC. It translates to CASTPPYSNADEQYF.

The CDR3 nucleotides read TGTGCCAGCAGGAGGACAGCGACCTATGGCTACACCTTC. Its translation: CASRRTATYGYTF. V usage is TRBV28 and J usage is TRBJ1-2, with a weak D call TRBD1 (6 bases). The germline V gene encodes CDR1 MDHEN and CDR2 SYDVKM. V was clipped by 6 bases and J by 4 bases, with 12 bases between them. This CDR3 spans 13 amino acids.

The sample holds a few counts of this clone. V is TRBV7-8 and J is TRBJ1-4; 7 bases line up with TRBD1. J gave up 5 bases and V 3 bases, and 9 bases lay outside the gene matches. Germline V CDR1 and CDR2: SGHVS, FQNEAQ. CDR3 length: 16 amino acids. This chain's CDR3 is CASSFKPGQNNEKLFF. The DNA of the CDR3 is TGTGCCAGCAGCTTTAAACCGGGACAGAACAATGAAAAACTGTTTTTT.

The chain recombines TRBV28 with TRBJ2-3, with a possible D match to TRBD1 (6 bases). The V gene lost 3 bases and the J gene lost 6 bases, with 10 bases spanning the gap. The CDR3 has 13 residues. Germline-derived CDR1 and CDR2 are MDHEN and SYDVKM. CDR3 coding DNA: TGTGCCAGCAGTTTGGGGGCGTTTGATACGCAGTATTTT. Residues: CASSLGAFDTQYF. Combining the CDR3 with reference TRBV28 and TRBJ2-3 gives the whole variable domain DVKVTQSSRYLVKRTGEKVFLECVQDMDHENMFWYRQDPGLGLRLIYFSYDVKMKEKGDIPEGYSVSREKKERFSLILESASTNQTSMYLCASSLGAFDTQYFGPGTRLTVL.

The chain recombines TRBV19 with TRBJ2-1; tentatively, D is TRBD2 (6 bases). CDR1 and CDR2 (germline): LNHDA, SQIVND (reference sequence). The CDR3 sequence is 19 residues long. Trimming removed 7 bases at V and 3 bases at J, with 28 bases between. The CDR3 reads CASTPRGGLTFQGYNEQFF. As DNA, the CDR3 is TGTGCCAGTACTCCCCGGGGAGGACTAACCTTCCAGGGCTACAATGAGCAGTTCTTC.

V gene TRBV6-5 combines with J gene TRBJ2-5; 13 bases align to TRBD2. Germline V gene lookup returns CDR1 MNHEY and CDR2 SVGAGI. The CDR3 contains 15 residues. V dropped 6 bases and J dropped 4; count of bases not matched to a gene: 5. Written as DNA, the CDR3 is TGTGCCAGCAGCGGGGGACTAGCGGGGCCAGAGACCCAGTACTTC. It translates to CASSGGLAGPETQYF.

V and J are TRBV30 and TRBJ1-2; 7 nucleotides line up with TRBD1. CDR3 length equals 13 residues. Germline trimming cut 0 bases from V and 3 bases from J; bases unmatched to any gene: 1. CDR1 and CDR2 from the germline V gene are GTSNPN and SVGIG (reference sequence). The CDR3 nucleotides read TGTGCCTGGAGTGTGACAGGGTACTATGGCTACACCTTC. It encodes CAWSVTGYYGYTF.

The rearrangement links TRBV19 to TRBJ2-7, with TRBD2 matching 10 bases. V was clipped by 4 bases and J by 7 bases; unmatched bases: 7. This CDR3 has 14 residues. The V gene's germline CDR1 is LNHDA and CDR2 SQIVND (reference sequence). The CDR3 DNA sequence: TGTGCCAGTAGTAAGGCTAGCGGGAGCGGGGAGCAGTACTTC. Its translation is CASSKASGSGEQYF. Combining the CDR3 with reference TRBV19 and TRBJ2-7 gives the whole variable domain DGGITQSPKYLFRKEGQNVTLSCEQNLNHDAMYWYRQDPGQGLRLIYYSQIVNDFQKGDIAEGYSVSREKKESFPLTVTSAQKNPTAFYLCASSKASGSGEQYFGPGTRLTVT.

The rearrangement joins TRBV4-1 to TRBJ2-1, with TRBD2 matching over 12 bases. The J segment lost 1 base and the V segment lost 6 bases, leaving 4 bases of the junction unmatched. The CDR3 totals 16 residues. The V gene's germline CDR1 is MGHRA and CDR2 YSYEKL. As DNA, the CDR3 is TGCGCCAGCAGACCGACTAGCGGGAGTTCCTACAATGAGCAGTTCTTC. Translating gives CASRPTSGSSYNEQFF.

The rearrangement links TRBV10-3 to TRBJ1-1; TRBD1 aligns across 7 bases. This CDR3 comprises 16 residues. Trimming cost V 2 bases and J 0 bases; bases outside gene matches: 6. Looked up from germline, CDR1 is ENHRY and CDR2 is SYGVKD. The CDR3 here is CAISEVRGQVNTEAFF. The CDR3 DNA is TGTGCCATCAGTGAGGTTCGTGGACAGGTGAACACTGAAGCTTTCTTT.

Only a few counts were recorded for this clone. J is TRBJ1-5 and V is TRBV28; D may be TRBD1 (5 bases). Between the trimmed V and J ends, which lost 7 bases and 6 bases, there was a span of 22 bases. Looked up from germline, CDR1 is MDHEN and CDR2 is SYDVKM. The CDR3 runs 16 residues. The CDR3 loop is CASTLLLGGGRQPQHF. The CDR3 coding sequence is TGTGCCAGCACCCTTCTCCTCGGGGGAGGGCGTCAGCCCCAGCATTTT.

The rearrangement links TRBV7-6 to TRBJ1-6; no reliable D call. Germline V lookup: CDR1 SGHVS, CDR2 FNYEAQ. This CDR3 is built from 14 residues. Trimming cost V 4 bases and J 4 bases, with 8 bases left between them. In DNA, the CDR3 is TGTGCCAGCAGCTCATACGGGTATAATTCACCCCTCCACTTT. Translated, it gives CASSSYGYNSPLHF.

The V and J genes are TRBV6-5 and TRBJ1-5; the D is unclear. V lost 6 bases, J lost 2 bases, and 5 bases lay in between. The CDR3 covers 12 residues. Looked up from germline, CDR1 is MNHEY and CDR2 is SVGAGI. This chain's CDR3 is CASRTGNQPQHF. The CDR3 DNA follows: TGTGCCAGCAGAACGGGCAATCAGCCCCAGCATTTT.

This clone has just a few counts. The V call is TRBV5-1, the J call TRBJ1-3, with D maybe TRBD1 (6 bases). Per germline, CDR1 SGHRS and CDR2 YFSETQ. Trimming left V 4 bases short and J 0 bases short, with 14 bases between. The CDR3 totals 16 residues. This CDR3 reads CASSVGQSHSGNTIYF. DNA for the CDR3: TGCGCCAGCAGCGTGGGACAATCCCACTCTGGAAACACCATATATTTT.

V and J are TRBV6-4 and TRBJ2-3; TRBD2 aligns across 9 bases. The J segment lost 5 bases and the V segment lost 3 bases, leaving 9 bases of the junction unmatched. In germline, CDR1 is MRHNA, CDR2 SNTAGT. This CDR3 region has 16 residues. CDR3 nucleotides: TGTGCCAGCAGTGAAGGTGCGGGAGGGCCGGTAGATACGCAGTATTTT. It encodes CASSEGAGGPVDTQYF.

The chain links TRBV13 to TRBJ2-1; 10 nucleotides agree with TRBD2. The CDR3 extends over 15 amino acids. V gave up 5 bases and J gave up 2 bases; unmatched junction bases: 3. Germline V gene sequence: CDR1 PRHDT, CDR2 FYEKMQ (reference sequence). Here the CDR3 reads CASSVTSGTYNEQFF. The CDR3 region has the DNA TGTGCCAGCAGCGTCACTAGCGGGACCTACAATGAGCAGTTCTTC.